This T cell receptor beta chain was recovered during a study of T cell repertoires in cytomegalovirus infection. Study context: Shared public TCR beta signatures pointed to both CMV infection and a matching HLA type. Study-wide results and caveats: Clonotype analysis showed dominance of the ex vivo response by HLA-C-restricted CMV-specific TCR beta clonotypes. Cumulative frequency (of public TCR beta family members) identified carriers of CMV plus the relevant HLA.

TCRdb reprocessed the reads via MiXCR and lists one record per CDR3 protein. The data show 680,000 or so distinct CDR3 sequences, 35% seen once. The CDR3 sequence is 13 residues long. Germline CDR1 is KGHDR and CDR2 is SFDVKD. With 4 bases removed from V and 8 bases from J, the gap between germline ends came to 11 bases. Details on this clonotype: The antigen is not known.

V is TRBV24-1 and J is TRBJ2-1; no definite D call. Sequenced: PBMCs. This receptor was obtained from a human donor in good health (CMV status not recorded). Some clones in this sample may be carry-over from other donors' samples. This CDR3 reads CATSEAHSDEQFF. In DNA form, the CDR3 reads TGTGCCACCAGTGAGGCCCACTCAGATGAGCAGTTCTTC.